These T cell receptor beta chains were read from a single sample in a study of T cell responses to AZD1222 COVID-19 vaccine. Measured with immunoSEQ multiplex PCR; TCRdb has only the in-frame clones, and not every one. Here the sample spans roughly 160,000 clones, less than 95% being singletons. This specimen was peripheral blood, taken on day 0 of AZD1222 vaccination. All receptors derive from an adult in good health. Both conserved end residues are part of each CDR3. The order of the fields is CDR3 DNA, CDR3 protein, clone size, CDR3 length, J gene, V gene, D gene. A D gene is named only where the DNA matches it firmly. Rows give clone size only sometimes, using once, few, many, or a class for an expanded clone.

CDR3 DNA: TGTGCCAGCCGACAGTTCTATGGCTACACCTTC; CDR3 protein: CASRQFYGYTF; clone size: -; CDR3 length: 11; J gene: TRBJ1-2; V gene: TRBV6-5; D gene: -
CDR3 DNA: TGTGCCAGCAGCCAACAGGGAACAACTAATGAAAAACTGTTTTTT; CDR3 protein: CASSQQGTTNEKLFF; clone size: -; CDR3 length: 15; J gene: TRBJ1-4; V gene: TRBV3-1/TRBV3-2; D gene: -
CDR3 DNA: TGCGCCAGCAGCCCCTGGGGAGGGAGCTCTGGAAACACCATATATTTT; CDR3 protein: CASSPWGGSSGNTIYF; clone size: -; CDR3 length: 16; J gene: TRBJ1-3; V gene: TRBV5-1; D gene: -
CDR3 DNA: TGTGCCAGCAGTGCTGGACAGGGGCTCTCCTACGAGCAGTACTTC; CDR3 protein: CASSAGQGLSYEQYF; clone size: -; CDR3 length: 15; J gene: TRBJ2-7; V gene: TRBV28; D gene: TRBD1
CDR3 DNA: TGTGCCAGCAGGACACAGGGGCCCTCATCTGGCTACACCTTC; CDR3 protein: CASRTQGPSSGYTF; clone size: once; CDR3 length: 14; J gene: TRBJ1-2; V gene: TRBV6-5; D gene: TRBD1
CDR3 DNA: TGCAGTGCTAGCACCACCGGGGAGCTGTTTTTT; CDR3 protein: CSASTTGELFF; clone size: -; CDR3 length: 11; J gene: TRBJ2-2; V gene: TRBV20-1; D gene: -
CDR3 DNA: TGCGCCAGCAGCCAAGATCGACAGGCCTCTGGAAACACCATATATTTT; CDR3 protein: CASSQDRQASGNTIYF; clone size: -; CDR3 length: 16; J gene: TRBJ1-3; V gene: TRBV4-3; D gene: -
CDR3 DNA: TGTGCCAGCTCACCACCGGGTAGCGGGGGACTCATACAGACCCAGTACTTC; CDR3 protein: CASSPPGSGGLIQTQYF; clone size: -; CDR3 length: 17; J gene: TRBJ2-5; V gene: TRBV18; D gene: TRBD2
CDR3 DNA: TGTGCCAGCAGCTCAGGACTAGCGGGGGGTCAAGATACGCAGTATTTT; CDR3 protein: CASSSGLAGGQDTQYF; clone size: -; CDR3 length: 16; J gene: TRBJ2-3; V gene: TRBV7-8; D gene: TRBD2
CDR3 DNA: TGCGCCAGCAGCCGGGGACAGGACTTTCGCGATAATTCACCCCTCCACTTT; CDR3 protein: CASSRGQDFRDNSPLHF; clone size: -; CDR3 length: 17; J gene: TRBJ1-6; V gene: TRBV4-1; D gene: TRBD1
CDR3 DNA: TGTGCCAGCAGCTCTGGGACTAGCGGGGGGGCCCAAGAGACCCAGTACTTC; CDR3 protein: CASSSGTSGGAQETQYF; clone size: -; CDR3 length: 17; J gene: TRBJ2-5; V gene: TRBV9; D gene: TRBD2
CDR3 DNA: TGCGCCAGCAGCTTGGGCCCCCTAGGGACAAACATGAACACTGAAGCTTTCTTT; CDR3 protein: CASSLGPLGTNMNTEAFF; clone size: -; CDR3 length: 18; J gene: TRBJ1-1; V gene: TRBV5-1; D gene: -
CDR3 DNA: TGTGCCAGCAGAAACCCCGGCCCCGACTCATTGCCCCAGCATTTT; CDR3 protein: CASRNPGPDSLPQHF; clone size: -; CDR3 length: 15; J gene: TRBJ1-5; V gene: TRBV28; D gene: -
CDR3 DNA: TGTGCCAGCAGCCCCCGTCGTCAGGGTGGCTACACCTTC; CDR3 protein: CASSPRRQGGYTF; clone size: -; CDR3 length: 13; J gene: TRBJ1-2; V gene: TRBV9; D gene: -
CDR3 DNA: TGTGCCAGCAGCCATAGAATACTAACCTCCTACAATGAGCAGTTCTTC; CDR3 protein: CASSHRILTSYNEQFF; clone size: -; CDR3 length: 16; J gene: TRBJ2-1; V gene: TRBV7-9; D gene: -
CDR3 DNA: TGTGCCAGCAGCTTAATAGCGGGGGGAAACCAAGAGACCCAGTACTTC; CDR3 protein: CASSLIAGGNQETQYF; clone size: -; CDR3 length: 16; J gene: TRBJ2-5; V gene: TRBV7-3; D gene: TRBD2
CDR3 DNA: TGTGCCAGTAGTATCCAGGGCCGCGAAAAAAACATTCAGTACTTC; CDR3 protein: CASSIQGREKNIQYF; clone size: -; CDR3 length: 15; J gene: TRBJ2-4; V gene: TRBV19; D gene: -
CDR3 DNA: TGTGCCAGCACTTCCCCTTGGGATACGCAGTATTTT; CDR3 protein: CASTSPWDTQYF; clone size: -; CDR3 length: 12; J gene: TRBJ2-3; V gene: TRBV12-3/TRBV12-4; D gene: -
CDR3 DNA: TGTGCCACCAGTGCCCGGGACAGGGGGCATTATGGCTACACCTTC; CDR3 protein: CATSARDRGHYGYTF; clone size: -; CDR3 length: 15; J gene: TRBJ1-2; V gene: TRBV24-1; D gene: TRBD1
CDR3 DNA: TGTGCCAGCAGCTTAGGGGGTGCTCCGGAGACCCAGTACTTC; CDR3 protein: CASSLGGAPETQYF; clone size: -; CDR3 length: 14; J gene: TRBJ2-5; V gene: TRBV7-2; D gene: -
CDR3 DNA: TGTGCCAGCACCCCCGGACAGAGTAATGAAAAACTGTTTTTT; CDR3 protein: CASTPGQSNEKLFF; clone size: -; CDR3 length: 14; J gene: TRBJ1-4; V gene: TRBV2; D gene: -
CDR3 DNA: TGTGCCAGCAGCTTGGTCGCCTTCTCTGGAAACACCATATATTTT; CDR3 protein: CASSLVAFSGNTIYF; clone size: -; CDR3 length: 15; J gene: TRBJ1-3; V gene: TRBV7-6; D gene: -